Sequencing of this T cell receptor beta chain was carried out in a study of identical twins. TCRdb passed the 5' RACE reads through MiXCR, listing each CDR3 protein once. The sample holds approximately 490,000 distinct CDR3 sequences, about a fifth seen once. CDR3 length: 13 residues. CDR1 SEHNR and CDR2 FQNEAQ come from the germline V gene (reference sequence). V was shortened by 5 bases and J by 6 bases, with 13 bases between the two germline ends. This clonotype was counted a few times. This sample also belongs to another study, concerning yellow fever vaccine responses in identical twins. Turning to that study: It has been reported that, in twins, the vaccine T cell response seemed partly convergent and partly personalized.

This receptor was taken from a woman aged 18-30 years in good health. The V and J genes are TRBV7-9 and TRBJ2-5; no clear D gene. Sequencing was done on a sample of CD4+ T cells sorted from blood. The CDR3: CASSPTSGKTQYF. CDR3 in DNA: TGTGCCAGCAGCCCAACCTCAGGAAAGACCCAGTACTTC.